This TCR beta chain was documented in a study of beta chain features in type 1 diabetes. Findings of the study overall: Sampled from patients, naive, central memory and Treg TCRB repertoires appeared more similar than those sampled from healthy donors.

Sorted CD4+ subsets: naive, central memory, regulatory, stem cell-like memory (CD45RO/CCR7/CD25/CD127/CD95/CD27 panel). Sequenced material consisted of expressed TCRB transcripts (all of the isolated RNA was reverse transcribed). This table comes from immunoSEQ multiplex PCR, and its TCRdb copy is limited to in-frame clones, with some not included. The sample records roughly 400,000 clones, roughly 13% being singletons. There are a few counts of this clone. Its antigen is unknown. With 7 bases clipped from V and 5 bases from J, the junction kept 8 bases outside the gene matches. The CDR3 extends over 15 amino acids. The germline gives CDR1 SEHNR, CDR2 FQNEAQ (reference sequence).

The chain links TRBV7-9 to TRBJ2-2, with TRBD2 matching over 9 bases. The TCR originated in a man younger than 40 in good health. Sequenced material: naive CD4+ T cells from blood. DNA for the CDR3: TGTGCCAGCATCCTGACTAGCGGATTGACCGGGGAGCTGTTTTTT. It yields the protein CASILTSGLTGELFF.